Below are 8 T cell receptor beta chains sequenced from a single sample in a study of blood T cells in healthy people across ages. Next came a second PCR, run for roughly 6 to 11 cycles, which used a sample-barcoded 5' primer along with a J-beta primer mix. TCRdb reanalysed the 5' RACE reads using MiXCR and keeps one entry per CDR3 protein. Among roughly 800,000 distinct CDR3 sequences listed, about three fifths were seen once. What was sequenced was blood. The receptor source for this set is a man aged 30-40 years in good health.

This clonotype was picked up a small number of times. The rearrangement uses TRBV25-1 and TRBJ1-6; no firm D call. Germline V gene lookup returns CDR1 MGHDK and CDR2 SYGVNS. The CDR3 has 15 amino acids. Trimming removed 1 base at V and 7 bases at J, with 11 bases between. CDR3 DNA sequence: TGTGCCAGCAGTGAATTATTGAAGAGGAATTCACCCCTCCACTTT. Its protein product is CASSELLKRNSPLHF.

The rearrangement links TRBV9 to TRBJ2-7; D uncertain. Germline assignment: CDR1 SGDLS and CDR2 YYNGEE. Trimming removed 0 bases at V and 2 bases at J, with 9 bases between. CDR3 length: 14 amino acids. In nucleotides, the CDR3 is TGTGCCAGCAGCGTAGAATCGAGGACCTACGAGCAGTACTTC. Translation: CASSVESRTYEQYF.

This clonotype was counted only a few times. The V gene is TRBV20-1, the J gene TRBJ2-5; unclear D gene. The V gene lost 3 bases and the J gene lost 2 bases, with 7 bases spanning the gap. Per the germline V gene, CDR1 is DFQATT and CDR2 is SNEGSKA (reference sequence). This CDR3 is 12 amino acids long. DNA for the CDR3: TGCAGTGCTAGGATGGGGCAAGAGACCCAGTACTTC. Translation gives CSARMGQETQYF.

The rearrangement uses TRBV20-1 and TRBJ2-7, with TRBD2 as a possible D gene (5 bases). Germline V CDR1 and CDR2: DFQATT, SNEGSKA (reference sequence). Trimming took off 5 bases at V and 0 bases at J, with 14 bases between the two ends. The CDR3 spans 14 residues. The DNA of the CDR3 is TGCAGTGCTCCCCTCCCGGGGAGCTCCTACGAGCAGTACTTC. Protein: CSAPLPGSSYEQYF.

This clonotype was observed a few times. V is TRBV3-1 and J is TRBJ2-5, with D possibly TRBD2 on 6 matching bases. The CDR3 extends over 15 amino acids. The V and J ends lost 1 base and 1 base respectively, with 10 bases between them. The germline V gene has CDR1 LGHDT and CDR2 YNNKEL (reference sequence). The CDR3 protein is CASSQVAETQETQYF. The CDR3 coding sequence is TGTGCCAGCAGCCAAGTAGCGGAGACCCAAGAGACCCAGTACTTC.

This clonotype was detected only once. A much larger clone differs from this one at a single base, so this may be a read error. The CDR3 DNA follows: TGTGCCAGCAGAGAAGGGACAGCCTTTGAAGAGACCCAGTTCTTC. It specifies CASREGTAFEETQFF. The rearrangement joins TRBV7-2 to TRBJ2-1; the match to TRBD1 covers 7 bases. The CDR3 sequence is 15 residues long. Germline V gene data show CDR1 as SGHTA and CDR2 as FQGNSA. V trimming: 6 bases; J trimming: 13 bases; junction bases outside the gene matches: 18.

The chain uses TRBV18 and TRBJ2-5, with 7 nucleotides matching TRBD1. Germline V CDR1 and CDR2: KGHSH, LQKENI. The CDR3 is made up of 14 amino acids. V lost 4 bases, J lost 11 bases, and 13 bases stayed unmatched. CDR3 sequence: CASSHRDRYNEQYF. In nucleotides, the CDR3 is TGTGCCAGCTCACACAGGGACAGATACAATGAGCAGTACTTC.

V usage is TRBV4-1 and J usage is TRBJ2-1, with no clear D. V shed 3 bases and J shed 5 bases, with 14 bases lying between them. Germline assignment: CDR1 MGHRA and CDR2 YSYEKL. The CDR3 loop spans 15 amino acids. The CDR3 protein is CASSHRGARNNEQFF. DNA for the CDR3: TGCGCCAGCAGCCACCGAGGCGCTCGCAACAATGAGCAGTTCTTC.